This T cell receptor beta chain comes out of a study of early stage breast cancer tumors. This CDR3 has 16 amino acids. CDR1 and CDR2 (germline): LGHNA, YNFKEQ. With 8 bases clipped from V and 6 bases from J, the junction kept 6 bases outside the gene matches. Data came from immunoSEQ multiplex PCR; TCRdb stores just in-frame clones and leaves some out. Of about 11,000 clones listed, about 78% are singletons. The clonotype comes from a person between 35 and 49 years old with breast cancer. V and J are TRBV4-2 and TRBJ2-2; 16 nucleotides line up with TRBD2. Source material: breast tumor tissue. Written as DNA, the CDR3 is TGTGCCAGCGTCTACGGGACTAGCGGGAGGGCCGGGGAGCTGTTTTTT. Its protein is CASVYGTSGRAGELFF.